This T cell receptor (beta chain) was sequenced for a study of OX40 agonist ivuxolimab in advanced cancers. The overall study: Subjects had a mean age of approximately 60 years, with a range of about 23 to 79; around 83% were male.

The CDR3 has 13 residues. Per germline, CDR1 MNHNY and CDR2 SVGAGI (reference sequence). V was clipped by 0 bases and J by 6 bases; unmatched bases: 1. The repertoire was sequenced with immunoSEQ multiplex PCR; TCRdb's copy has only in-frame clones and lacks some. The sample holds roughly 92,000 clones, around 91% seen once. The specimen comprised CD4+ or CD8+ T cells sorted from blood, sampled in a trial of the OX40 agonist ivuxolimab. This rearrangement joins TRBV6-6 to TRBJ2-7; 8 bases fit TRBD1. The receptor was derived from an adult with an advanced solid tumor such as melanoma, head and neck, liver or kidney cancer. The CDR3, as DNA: TGTGCCAGCAGTTACTCAGGACAGGGCGAGCAGTACTTC. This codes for CASSYSGQGEQYF.